A selection of T cell receptor beta chains follows, all from one sample in a study of shared clonotypes between healthy human individuals. TCRdb keeps only in-frame clones here, not all; method: immunoSEQ multiplex PCR. The data contain around 1.9 million clones, just under 95% of them singletons. The sequenced material came from naive CD8+ T cells from PBMCs. The receptors originated from a man younger than 30 in good health. Some clones in this sample may be carry-over from other donors' samples. The CDR3 runs from the conserved cysteine through the conserved F or W. The D gene is left open where the match is weak. A clone size is listed for some rows: how often the clone was seen (once, few, many), or a class if it is expanded.

clone_size,v_call,d_call,j_call,cdr3_nt,cdr3_aa
-,TRBV27,-,TRBJ2-5,TGTGCCAGCAGTGAGCGGGTCACCACGGAGACCCAGTACTTC,CASSERVTTETQYF
-,TRBV29-1,-,TRBJ1-1,TGCAGCGTCTACCCCCCAGGGGCCACTGAAGCTTTCTTT,CSVYPPGATEAFF
-,TRBV2,TRBD2,TRBJ2-7,TGTGCCAGCAGTGAAGAGGGCGGGGGAACCTACGAGCAGTACTTC,CASSEEGGGTYEQYF
-,TRBV4-1,TRBD1,TRBJ2-7,TGCGCCAGCAGCCCTTCCCGGACAGGGTTCTTCTACGAGCAGTACTTC,CASSPSRTGFFYEQYF
-,TRBV2,-,TRBJ2-5,TGTGCCAGCAGCCAACCGGGAACACAAGAGACCCAGTACTTC,CASSQPGTQETQYF
few,TRBV7-3,TRBD1,TRBJ2-2,TGTGCCAGCGGACCACAGGGGCCCGGGGAGCTGTTTTTT,CASGPQGPGELFF
-,TRBV6-1,-,TRBJ2-1,TGTGCCAGCAGTGAAATCGTTAGCAGCTCCTACAATGAGCAGTTCTTC,CASSEIVSSSYNEQFF
-,TRBV7-2,-,TRBJ2-1,TGTGCCAGCAGCCCGAGGGTTGGGGGGCTAATGTACAATGAGCAGTTCTTC,CASSPRVGGLMYNEQFF
once,TRBV28,-,TRBJ1-5,TGTGCCAGTTTCATGGGGGGCAGGGTGAGGAATCAGCCCCAGCATTTT,CASFMGGRVRNQPQHF
-,TRBV6-1,-,TRBJ2-2,TGTGCCAGCAGGCCACCCGGAGGGGCCGGGGAGCTGTTTTTT,CASRPPGGAGELFF
-,TRBV11-2,TRBD1,TRBJ2-3,TGTGCCAGCAGCTTTATCCAGGGGGTAGGGGCAGATACGCAGTATTTT,CASSFIQGVGADTQYF
-,TRBV28,-,TRBJ1-5,TGTGCCAGCAGTTTTGCAGGGGTGGGACAGCCCCAGCATTTT,CASSFAGVGQPQHF
-,TRBV2,-,TRBJ1-1,TGTGCCAGCAGTGATCTCGAGATTTACGGGGGATTTGGGGACACTGAAGCTTTCTTT,CASSDLEIYGGFGDTEAFF
-,TRBV4-1,-,TRBJ2-7,TGCGCCAGCAGCCAAGTCTCCGGGAAAGGGTACGAGCAGTACTTC,CASSQVSGKGYEQYF
-,TRBV28,TRBD1,TRBJ2-1,TGTGCCAGCAGTCAGCCGGGACAGGGGGCCCCCCGGCAGTTCTTC,CASSQPGQGAPRQFF
-,TRBV7-9,TRBD2,TRBJ2-3,TGTGCCAGCAGCTTAGGTTTGTTTAGCGGGCCGACAGATACGCAGTATTTT,CASSLGLFSGPTDTQYF
once,TRBV6-5,-,TRBJ1-1,TGTGCCAGCAGTTACGGGGTAAGGGCTGAAGCTTTCTTT,CASSYGVRAEAFF
-,TRBV6-6,-,TRBJ1-5,TGTGCCAGCAGAGTAGGGGGTAATAGCAATCAGCCCCAGCATTTT,CASRVGGNSNQPQHF
-,TRBV9,TRBD2,TRBJ2-1,TGTGCCAGCAGCGCACCACTAGCGGGAGGGCCTAATGAGCAGTTCTTC,CASSAPLAGGPNEQFF
-,TRBV5-3,-,TRBJ1-5,TGTGCCAGAAGCTTACGGACGGGGGGAGCGCCCCAGCATTTT,CARSLRTGGAPQHF
-,TRBV20-1,-,TRBJ2-1,TGCAGTGCTAGGTGGGGAAATGAGCAGTTCTTC,CSARWGNEQFF
-,TRBV5-1,TRBD1,TRBJ2-1,TGCGCCAGCAGATCCGGACAGGTAGCCTACAATGAGCAGTTCTTC,CASRSGQVAYNEQFF
once,TRBV29-1,TRBD2,TRBJ2-7,TGCAGCGTTGAAGAAGTAAGCGGGATCTCCTACGAGCAGTACTTC,CSVEEVSGISYEQYF
-,TRBV7-9,-,TRBJ1-6,TGTGCCAGCAGCTCCGGGTCCGCAAATTCACCCCTCCACTTT,CASSSGSANSPLHF
-,TRBV13,-,TRBJ2-7,TGTGCCAGCAGCCCCAACCGGGGCCCTTCCTACGAGCAGTACTTC,CASSPNRGPSYEQYF
-,TRBV7-9,-,TRBJ2-2,TGTGCCAGCAGCTCCAGAGGGCAGGGGAGGACCGGGGAGCTGTTTTTT,CASSSRGQGRTGELFF
-,TRBV2,TRBD1,TRBJ1-2,TGTGCCAGCAGTGCTTCACAGGGGCCCCTTGGCTACACCTTC,CASSASQGPLGYTF
-,TRBV9,TRBD1,TRBJ2-7,TGTGCCAGCAGCAGTAACGGACAGGGGCTTTCCTACGAGCAGTACTTC,CASSSNGQGLSYEQYF
-,TRBV9,-,TRBJ2-7,TGTGCCAGCAGCGTAGACGCCCCTTACGAGCAGTACTTC,CASSVDAPYEQYF
-,TRBV29-1,-,TRBJ2-1,TGCAGCGTTGAAGATCGGCGGAGCTCTCCATCCTACAATGAGCAGTTCTTC,CSVEDRRSSPSYNEQFF
-,TRBV28,-,TRBJ2-7,TGTGCCAGCAGTTTAGTAGGTGGAAGGCCGACTATTTACGAGCAGTACTTC,CASSLVGGRPTIYEQYF